This TCR beta chain comes out of a study of blood T cell repertoires in COVID-19. At the level of the study: Researchers got acute and convalescent COVID-19 samples from the United States, Italy and Spain.

In the source study's methods: Estimates of nucleated cell counts were drawn from the amplification of reference gene primers. TCRdb's copy holds only in-frame clones and misses some; the assay was immunoSEQ multiplex PCR. V and J calls and clone size follow that table, whereas D and trimming were derived from the DNA. Of a few hundred thousand clones listed, approximately 86% are singletons. CDR3 length equals 15 residues. Germline CDR1 is SGDLS and CDR2 is YYNGEE. Trimming at V came to 4 bases and at J to 0 bases, leaving 7 bases not matched to a gene. Seattle patients were enrolled during active infection and followed longitudinally.

This TCR derives from a woman aged 55-70 years with COVID-19, enrolled during active disease. V is TRBV9 and J is TRBJ2-7; 7 bases are a match to TRBD1. Sequences were obtained from peripheral blood. CDR3 loop: CASSPRQGSSYEQYF. In DNA form, the CDR3 reads TGTGCCAGCAGCCCCCGACAGGGCAGCTCCTACGAGCAGTACTTC.